This T cell receptor (beta chain) came from a study of cytomegalovirus exposure and HLA in healthy donors. Background on the study: Most genotyped donors, about 81% of about 360, had Caucasian-associated genetic ancestry. The study, taken as a whole, reports: The majority of CMV-associated TCR beta chains were reported as apparently HLA-restricted in a later analysis. HLA allele associations emerged for roughly 17,000 TCR beta sequences in a later analysis, at 0.05 false discovery rate.

J gave up 7 bases and V 11 bases, and 6 bases lay outside the gene matches. The germline CDR1 and CDR2 sequences are SGHTA and FQGNSA. The CDR3 length is 13 residues. Worth noting for this clone: Antigen: not known.

Amplification used 60 Vbeta primers and 13 Jbeta primers. As processed by the authors: The count from a later analysis was some 76 million unique TCR beta chains, about 10 million of them shared. TCRdb keeps only in-frame clones here, not all; method: immunoSEQ multiplex PCR. The DNA gave D and trimming, while V, J and clone size come from that table. The repertoire holds 180,000 or so clones, with 60% to 85% as singletons. This TCR was recovered from a female donor in good health and CMV-seronegative. The sample taken for sequencing was PBMCs. The rearrangement links TRBV7-2 to TRBJ2-7, with 15 bases aligning to TRBD2. The CDR3 region is CAVGTSGGREQYF. The CDR3 DNA follows: TGTGCCGTTGGGACTAGCGGGGGGAGGGAGCAGTACTTC.